Sequencing of this T cell receptor beta chain was carried out in a study of somatic mutations in cytotoxic T cells in rheumatoid arthritis. Produced via immunoSEQ multiplex PCR; TCRdb's table is partial and in-frame only. The top ten clones hold about 45% of a sample with around 2,500 clones, around 77% of them seen once. J lost 4 bases, V lost 5 bases, and 11 bases had no gene match. This CDR3 is 16 amino acids long. CDR1 and CDR2 (germline): SGHTA, FQGTGA. The rearrangement uses TRBV7-3 and TRBJ2-1; the match to TRBD2 covers 7 bases. Sequencing used CD8+ T cells sorted from blood. This TCR came from a woman aged 40 to 50 with rheumatoid arthritis. This chain's CDR3 is CASSPSSGHYYNEQFF. In DNA, the CDR3 is TGTGCCAGCAGCCCCTCTAGCGGACATTATTACAATGAGCAGTTCTTC.